One and the same sample provided the 27 T cell receptor beta chains below, sequenced in a study of T cell responses to AZD1222 COVID-19 vaccine. The table came from immunoSEQ multiplex PCR; TCRdb's copy has only in-frame clones and leaves some out. This sample yields about 84,000 clones, of which roughly 88% are seen a single time; about 10% belongs to the top ten. The sample consisted of peripheral blood, taken 28 days after the second AZD1222 dose. These receptors came from an adult who received the AZD1222 COVID-19 vaccine.

As DNA, the CDR3 is TGTGCCAGCAGCGGGGGTTCGGGCACCGGGGAGCTGTTTTTT. It encodes CASSGGSGTGELFF. The chain couples TRBV2 to TRBJ2-2; D perhaps matches TRBD2 (6 bases). The CDR3 is 14 residues long. Germline V gene lookup returns CDR1 SNHLY and CDR2 FYNNEI. Between the trimmed V and J ends, which lost 6 bases and 4 bases, there was a span of 12 bases.

V gene TRBV3-1 (or the pseudogene TRBV3-2) combines with J gene TRBJ2-1; D possibly corresponds to TRBD1 (6 bases). V lost 4 bases to trimming and J lost 5 bases, with 15 bases between them. The CDR3 is made up of 15 amino acids. Germline V CDR1 and CDR2: LGHDT, YNNKEL (reference sequence). The CDR3 here is CASSLGTLNNNEQFF. In DNA, the CDR3 is TGTGCCAGCAGCCTGGGGACACTGAATAACAATGAGCAGTTCTTC.

This rearrangement joins TRBV19 to TRBJ2-2; 8 nucleotides line up with TRBD1. Germline CDR1 is LNHDA and CDR2 is SQIVND (reference sequence). J gave up 5 bases and V 7 bases, and 3 bases lay outside the gene matches. This CDR3 has 13 residues. The CDR3 bases are TGTGCCAGTAAAACAGGGGGAACCGGGGAGCTGTTTTTT. Amino acid sequence: CASKTGGTGELFF.

This chain uses TRBV7-9 with TRBJ2-5, with 8 bases identical to TRBD1. Losses at the gene ends were 5 bases for V and 2 bases for J; bases not matched to a gene: 7. This CDR3 spans 15 amino acids. CDR1 SEHNR and CDR2 FQNEAQ come from the germline V gene (reference sequence). CDR3 protein: CASSRSTGAQETQYF. The CDR3 DNA reads TGTGCCAGCAGCCGTTCGACAGGGGCACAAGAGACCCAGTACTTC.

The CDR3 sequence: CASSVEIGRETQYF. CDR3 in DNA: TGTGCCAGCAGCGTAGAAATCGGACGAGAGACCCAGTACTTC. The chain uses TRBV9 and TRBJ2-5, with D unresolved. Germline CDR1 and CDR2: SGDLS and YYNGEE. Trimming took off 0 bases at V and 4 bases at J, with 10 bases between the two ends. This CDR3 has 14 amino acids.

This clone appeared a single time. This chain connects TRBV6-6 to TRBJ2-7, with D tentatively TRBD1 or TRBD2 (5 bases each). Trimming removed 5 bases at V and 7 bases at J, with 15 bases between. CDR1 and CDR2 (germline): MNHNY, SVGAGI (reference sequence). CDR3 length equals 13 residues. CDR3 coding DNA: TGTGCCAGCAGTCAGACTACGGGGCTAGAGCAGTACTTC. The encoded protein is CASSQTTGLEQYF.

The V gene is TRBV30, the J gene TRBJ2-7; 9 positions match TRBD1. V trimming: 3 bases; J trimming: 6 bases; junction bases outside the gene matches: 9. This CDR3 contains 14 residues. CDR1 GTSNPN and CDR2 SVGIG come from the germline V gene (reference sequence). CDR3 coding DNA: TGTGCCTGGAGCCCCGGGACAGGGTTTAGCGAGCAGTACTTC. It codes for CAWSPGTGFSEQYF.

The rearrangement joins TRBV6-5 to TRBJ1-4; 10 bases are shared with TRBD1. This CDR3 contains 14 residues. The V segment lost 6 bases and the J segment 6 bases; nucleotides outside the gene matches: 4. Germline V CDR1 and CDR2: MNHEY, SVGAGI. CDR3 nucleotide sequence: TGTGCCAGCAGGACAGGGGGCGCGGATGAAAAACTGTTTTTT. This translates into CASRTGGADEKLFF.

This clone was seen a handful of times. This chain uses TRBV11-2 with TRBJ2-3; D unresolved. Germline CDR1 reads SGHAT; CDR2 reads FQNNGV. This CDR3 has 15 amino acids. Trimming stripped 5 bases from V and 2 bases from J, with 14 bases between. The CDR3 bases are TGTGCCAGCAGCGCCGGTGGCAGCCCCACAGATACGCAGTATTTT. This translates into CASSAGGSPTDTQYF.

This chain links TRBV24-1 with TRBJ2-1; perhaps TRBD2 as D (6 bases). The CDR3 is 15 amino acids. CDR1 and CDR2 (germline): KGHDR, SFDVKD. V was trimmed by 5 bases and J by 4 bases, leaving 14 bases between them. As DNA, the CDR3 is TGTGCCACCAGTGGAAGCGGCGGGGAGTACAATGAGCAGTTCTTC. Protein: CATSGSGGEYNEQFF.

The chain links TRBV19 to TRBJ2-2, with D possibly TRBD1 on 5 matching bases. Germline CDR1 and CDR2: LNHDA and SQIVND (reference sequence). V lost 7 bases and J lost 3, with 12 bases in between. The CDR3 sequence is 14 residues long. In DNA form, the CDR3 reads TGTGCCAGTACCATAGTAGGGGACACCGGGGAGCTGTTTTTT. Its protein is CASTIVGDTGELFF.

The rearrangement uses TRBV5-5 and TRBJ2-3, with D perhaps TRBD1 (6 bases). This CDR3 spans 14 amino acids. Between the trimmed V and J ends, which lost 2 bases and 2 bases, there was a span of 9 bases. CDR1 is SGHKS and CDR2 is YYEKEE in the germline V gene (reference sequence). The CDR3 sequence: CASSFTGNTDTQYF. CDR3 nucleotide sequence: TGTGCCAGCAGCTTCACAGGGAACACAGATACGCAGTATTTT.

CDR3 in DNA: TGCGCCAGTTCTGATATCGGACAGCCCTACAATGAGCAGTTCTTC. Protein product: CASSDIGQPYNEQFF. The chain uses TRBV4-1 and TRBJ2-1; D is possibly TRBD1 (6 bases). Germline V gene sequence: CDR1 MGHRA, CDR2 YSYEKL. Trimming cost V 9 bases and J 2 bases, with 17 bases left between them. The CDR3 is 15 residues long.

The chain is built from TRBV6-5 and TRBJ1-5; TRBD1 aligns across 8 bases. The CDR3 is 14 amino acids. The germline V gene encodes CDR1 MNHEY and CDR2 SVGAGI. V was pared by 6 bases and J by 6 bases, with 7 bases of the junction left unmatched. This CDR3 is CASSPRGQGQPQHF. The CDR3 DNA follows: TGTGCCAGCAGCCCCCGTGGACAGGGTCAGCCCCAGCATTTT.

The rearrangement uses TRBV4-1 and TRBJ2-2, with 11 bases aligning to TRBD1. This CDR3 has 17 residues. V dropped 0 bases and J dropped 2; count of bases not matched to a gene: 2. Germline V CDR1 and CDR2: MGHRA, YSYEKL. Here the CDR3 reads CASSQEGTGGNTGELFF. The CDR3 nucleotides are TGCGCCAGCAGCCAAGAGGGGACAGGGGGTAACACCGGGGAGCTGTTTTTT.

This sequence joins TRBV24-1 and TRBJ2-3; 15 positions match TRBD2. The trim removed 3 bases at V and 1 base at J, leaving 7 bases unmatched. Germline CDR1 KGHDR, CDR2 SFDVKD. The CDR3 is 19 amino acids. This CDR3 is CATSDKGTSGGYGTDTQYF. The CDR3 DNA reads as TGTGCCACCAGTGATAAGGGGACTAGCGGGGGGTATGGCACAGATACGCAGTATTTT.

CDR3 sequence (DNA): TGTGCCAGCAGTCGGGACAGCTACTATGGCTACACCTTC. Protein: CASSRDSYYGYTF. The genes are TRBV2 and TRBJ1-2; 7 bases are a match to TRBD1. CDR1 is SNHLY and CDR2 is FYNNEI in the germline V gene. The CDR3 is 13 residues long. Trimming removed 5 bases from V and 3 bases from J; junction bases left unmatched: 3.

This chain uses TRBV6-5 with TRBJ1-4; tentative D call: TRBD1 (5 bases). This CDR3 is 11 amino acids long. Germline CDR1 reads MNHEY; CDR2 reads SVGAGI. V gave up 6 bases and J gave up 10 bases, with 9 bases separating them. CDR3 residues: CASSGGIKLFF. CDR3 in DNA: TGTGCCAGCAGCGGGGGGATAAAACTGTTTTTT.

The chain is built from TRBV6-6 and TRBJ2-2, with D perhaps TRBD1 (6 bases). The length of the CDR3 is 16 residues. V lost 2 bases, J lost 2 bases, and 12 bases lay in between. Germline CDR1 MNHNY, CDR2 SVGAGI (reference sequence). The CDR3 loop reads CASSYGRQANTGELFF. The CDR3 coding sequence is TGTGCCAGCAGTTACGGCCGACAGGCTAACACCGGGGAGCTGTTTTTT.

Regarding this clone: One end of the junction is discordant with germline, which a read error may explain. V gene TRBV3-1 (or the pseudogene TRBV3-2) combines with J gene TRBJ1-6; tentative D call: TRBD1 (6 bases). Looked up from germline, CDR1 is LGHDT and CDR2 is YNNKEL (reference sequence). CDR3 length: 15 residues. In nucleotides, the CDR3 is TGTGCCAGCAGGCAAGGAACAGGGATTAATTCACCCCTCCACTTT. Protein: CASRQGTGINSPLHF.

The chain joins TRBV24-1 to TRBJ2-5, with 10 bases matching TRBD2. J gave up 0 bases and V 6 bases, and 6 bases lay outside the gene matches. The CDR3 contains 16 residues. Germline lookup yields CDR1 KGHDR and CDR2 SFDVKD. Here the CDR3 DNA reads TGTGCCACCAGTAGTTCGCTAGCGGGGGACCAAGAGACCCAGTACTTC. Amino acid sequence: CATSSSLAGDQETQYF.

With respect to this clone: The sample contains more than one DNA sequence encoding this CDR3. The J gene is TRBJ1-2, the V gene TRBV27; maybe TRBD1 (5 bases). This CDR3 has 12 amino acids. Germline V gene data show CDR1 as MNHEY and CDR2 as SMNVEV (reference sequence). Between the trimmed V and J ends, which lost 4 bases and 4 bases, there was a span of 7 bases. The CDR3 is CASSSGSYGYTF. Here the CDR3 DNA reads TGTGCCAGCAGTTCAGGGAGCTATGGCTACACCTTC.

The chain couples TRBV6-5 to TRBJ1-2; 8 nucleotides agree with TRBD1. The J segment lost 4 bases and the V segment lost 6 bases, leaving 1 base of the junction unmatched. Germline-derived CDR1 and CDR2 are MNHEY and SVGAGI. The CDR3 loop spans 12 amino acids. DNA for the CDR3: TGTGCCAGCAGGGGACAGGCCTATGGCTACACCTTC. It codes for CASRGQAYGYTF.

CDR3 loop: CASSLGTGTYNEQFF. The CDR3 DNA reads TGTGCCAGCAGCTTGGGGACAGGGACGTACAATGAGCAGTTCTTC. This rearrangement joins TRBV11-3 to TRBJ2-1, with TRBD1 matching over 9 bases. V gave up 3 bases and J gave up 4 bases; unmatched junction bases: 4. The CDR3 extends over 15 amino acids. Germline-derived CDR1 and CDR2 are SGHNT and YENEEA.

V is TRBV28 and J is TRBJ1-3; D call uncertain. V lost 8 bases and J lost 0, with 17 bases in between. In germline, CDR1 is MDHEN, CDR2 SYDVKM. The CDR3 is 16 amino acids. The CDR3 protein is CASGMYGDSSGNTIYF. The CDR3 DNA is TGTGCCAGCGGGATGTATGGTGATAGCTCTGGAAACACCATATATTTT. The entire variable domain, with the rest obtained from reference TRBV28 and TRBJ1-3, is as follows: DVKVTQSSRYLVKRTGEKVFLECVQDMDHENMFWYRQDPGLGLRLIYFSYDVKMKEKGDIPEGYSVSREKKERFSLILESASTNQTSMYLCASGMYGDSSGNTIYFGEGSWLTVV.

V usage is TRBV7-8 and J usage is TRBJ1-5; 9 bases align to TRBD1. CDR1 is SGHVS and CDR2 is FQNEAQ in the germline V gene. The V gene end was trimmed by 6 bases and the J gene end by 3 bases; junction bases not matched to a gene: 6. The length of the CDR3 is 15 residues. The DNA for the CDR3 is TGTGCCAGCAGAGACAGGGGGAAGGACAATCAGCCCCAGCATTTT. Its protein product is CASRDRGKDNQPQHF.

This chain uses TRBV13 with TRBJ1-3; D is perhaps TRBD1 (5 bases). V was clipped by 7 bases and J by 4 bases, with 14 bases between them. The CDR3 is made up of 14 amino acids. Per the germline V gene, CDR1 is PRHDT and CDR2 is FYEKMQ (reference sequence). CDR3 sequence: CASTRGGFGNTIYF. The CDR3 region has the DNA TGTGCCAGCACTCGCGGGGGGTTCGGAAACACCATATATTTT.